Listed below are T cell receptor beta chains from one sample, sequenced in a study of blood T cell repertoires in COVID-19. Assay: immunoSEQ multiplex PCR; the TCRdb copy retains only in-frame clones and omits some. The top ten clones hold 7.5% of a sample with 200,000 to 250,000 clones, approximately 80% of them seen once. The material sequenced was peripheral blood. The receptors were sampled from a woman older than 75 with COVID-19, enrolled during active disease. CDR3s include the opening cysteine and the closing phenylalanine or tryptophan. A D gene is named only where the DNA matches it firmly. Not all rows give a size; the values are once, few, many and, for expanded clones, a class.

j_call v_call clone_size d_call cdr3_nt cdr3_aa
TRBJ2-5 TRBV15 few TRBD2 TGTGCCACCAGCAGACCTCCCCGCCCAGCGGGAGGGCAAGAGACCCAGTACTTC CATSRPPRPAGGQETQYF
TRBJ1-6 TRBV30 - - TGTGCCTGGAGTAGACCTCTCGGGGGGTGGCACTCACCCCTCCACTTT CAWSRPLGGWHSPLHF
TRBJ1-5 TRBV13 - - TGTGCCAGCAGCTTAACCGGTCCGGGTCAGCCCCAGCATTTT CASSLTGPGQPQHF
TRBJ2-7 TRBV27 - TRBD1 TGTGCCAGCAGTCAAAGGACAGGGGGTACGAAGCAGTACTTC CASSQRTGGTKQYF
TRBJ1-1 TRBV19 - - TGTGCCAGTAGTATGGACAGTCGGAACACTGAAGCTTTCTTT CASSMDSRNTEAFF
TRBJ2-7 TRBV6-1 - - TGTGCCAGCAGTGAAGAAAGGACATCCTTCTCCTACGAGCAGTACTTC CASSEERTSFSYEQYF
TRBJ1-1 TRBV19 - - TGTGCCAGTAGCAAACTTGTGGGTGGGAGAACTGAAGCTTTCTTT CASSKLVGGRTEAFF
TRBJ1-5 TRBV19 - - TGTGCCAGTACCACCGGAGGGGCCACGAGGGCCCAGCATTTT CASTTGGATRAQHF
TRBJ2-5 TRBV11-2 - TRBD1 TGTGCCAGCAGCTTAGTTGCCGGGACAGGGGGGGGGACCCAGTACTTC CASSLVAGTGGGTQYF
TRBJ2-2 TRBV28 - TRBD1 TGTGCCAGCAGCACAGGGGGCCTAAACACCGGGGAGCTGTTTTTT CASSTGGLNTGELFF
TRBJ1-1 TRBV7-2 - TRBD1 TGTGCCAGCAGCTTAAGGGGACAGGGAGTAGGGAACACTGAAGCTTTCTTT CASSLRGQGVGNTEAFF
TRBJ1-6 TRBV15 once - TGTGCCACCAGCAGAGGGACACCACGGAATTCACCCCTCCACTTT CATSRGTPRNSPLHF
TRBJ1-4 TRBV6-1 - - TGTGCCAGCAGTGAATTAGACACCCGCCAAGAGAAACTGTTTTTT CASSELDTRQEKLFF
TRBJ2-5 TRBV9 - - TGTGCCAGCAGCCTCTCACCGGGGTTCCAGGAGACCCAGTACTTC CASSLSPGFQETQYF
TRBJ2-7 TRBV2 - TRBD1 TGTGCCAGCACGATATTAACAGGGGGGCAGCTTATCTCCTACGAGCAGTACTTC CASTILTGGQLISYEQYF
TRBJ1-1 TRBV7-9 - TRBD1 TGTGCCAGCAGCCTAAACAGGGGGTCTGACACTGAAGCTTTCTTT CASSLNRGSDTEAFF
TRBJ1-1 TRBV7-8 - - TGTGCCAGCAGCCCAGAGGGACTTAGAGCTTTCTTT CASSPEGLRAFF
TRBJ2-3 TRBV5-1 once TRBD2 TGCGCCAGCAGCTTGGCCAGCGGGGGGCAGGGGACGCAGTATTTT CASSLASGGQGTQYF
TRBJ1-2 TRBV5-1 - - TGCGCCAGCAGCAGGGCAGGGGATGGCTACACCTTC CASSRAGDGYTF
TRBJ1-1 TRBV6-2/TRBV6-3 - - TGTGCCAGCAGTTACGGAGAGAACACTGAAGCTTTCTTT CASSYGENTEAFF
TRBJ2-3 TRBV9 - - TGTGCCAGCAGCGTAGGATTTGTCTTTGCGCGGGACGCAGATACGCAGTATTTT CASSVGFVFARDADTQYF
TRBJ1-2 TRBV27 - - TGTGCCAGCAGTTTCTCTGGACGGAGCGGGGGCTACACCTTC CASSFSGRSGGYTF
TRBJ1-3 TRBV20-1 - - TGCAGTGCTAGTGTAGCTACATACTCTGGAAACACCATATATTTT CSASVATYSGNTIYF
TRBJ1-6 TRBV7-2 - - TGTGCCAGCAGCTTAGCGAGGGCCGATTCACCCCTCCACTTT CASSLARADSPLHF
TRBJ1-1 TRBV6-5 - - TGTGCCAGCACTAATTTTCGGCAGGTCACTGAAGCTTTCTTT CASTNFRQVTEAFF
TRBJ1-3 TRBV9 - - TGTGCCAGCAGCGTAGGAGGAGGTTCGTCTGGAAACACCATATATTTT CASSVGGGSSGNTIYF
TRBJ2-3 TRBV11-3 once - TGTGCCAGCAGCTTAGATAGTGCGAGGGGCACAGATACGCAGTATTTT CASSLDSARGTDTQYF
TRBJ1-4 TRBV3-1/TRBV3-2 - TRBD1 TGTGCCAGCAGTCGCGACAGGGAAAATGAAAAACTGTTTTTT CASSRDRENEKLFF
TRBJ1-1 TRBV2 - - TGTGCCAGCGGGGGGGAGACTGGGGCTTTCTTT CASGGETGAFF
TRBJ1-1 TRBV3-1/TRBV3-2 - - TGTGCCAGCAGCCAAGGAGCGGTCTCGAACACTGAAGCTTTCTTT CASSQGAVSNTEAFF
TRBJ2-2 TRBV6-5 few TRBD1 TGTGCCACGTCGGGACAGGGGGCCGGGGAGCTGTTTTTT CATSGQGAGELFF
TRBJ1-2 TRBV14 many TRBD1 TGTGCCAGCAGCCCCGGGACAGCTTCTTTCTATGGCTACACCTTC CASSPGTASFYGYTF
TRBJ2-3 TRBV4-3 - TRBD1 TGCGCCAGCAGCCAAGATCATCGACAGGGGGGCACAGATACGCAGTATTTT CASSQDHRQGGTDTQYF
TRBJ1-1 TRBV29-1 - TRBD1 TGCAGCGTGGGGACAGCCCAAATGAACACTGAAGCTTTCTTT CSVGTAQMNTEAFF
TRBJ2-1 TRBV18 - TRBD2 TGTGCCAGCTCACCACTGGGACTAGAGAACAATGAGCAGTTCTTC CASSPLGLENNEQFF
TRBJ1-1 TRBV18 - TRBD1 TGTGCCAGCTCACCGCCGACAGGGGTCACCACTGAAGCTTTCTTT CASSPPTGVTTEAFF
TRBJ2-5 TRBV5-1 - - TGCGCCAGCAGCTTTTCAGGGGAAGAGACCCAGTACTTC CASSFSGEETQYF
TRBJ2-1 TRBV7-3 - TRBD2 TGTGCCAGCAGCTTAAGCCCGACTAGCGGGTACAATGAGCAGTTCTTC CASSLSPTSGYNEQFF
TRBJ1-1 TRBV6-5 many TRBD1 TGTGCCAGCAGTTACTCGAGGCAGGGGGACACTGAAGCTTTCTTT CASSYSRQGDTEAFF
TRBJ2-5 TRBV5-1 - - TGCGCCAGCAGCTTGGCCACAGTCCTCAAAGAGACCCAGTACTTC CASSLATVLKETQYF
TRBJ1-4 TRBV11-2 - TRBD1 TGTGCCAGCAGCTTAGGCTACAGGGGGCTGGGTGAAAAACTGTTTTTT CASSLGYRGLGEKLFF
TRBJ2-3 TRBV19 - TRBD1 TGTGCCAGTAGTGGATCTTGGACAGGGACAGATACGCAGTATTTT CASSGSWTGTDTQYF
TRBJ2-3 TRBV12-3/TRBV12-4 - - TGTGCCAGCAGCCTAACCGAGGTAGATACGCAGTATTTT CASSLTEVDTQYF
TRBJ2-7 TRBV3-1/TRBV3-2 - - TGTGCCAGCAGCCAAAGACTGAGCTACGAGCAGTACTTC CASSQRLSYEQYF
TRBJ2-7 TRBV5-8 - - TGTGCCAGCAGCTTCCCGGTAAGCTCCTACGAGCAGTACTTC CASSFPVSSYEQYF